Listed here are 25 T cell receptor beta chains from one sample, sequenced in a study of T cell repertoires in cytomegalovirus infection. Each CDR3 protein gets one entry after TCRdb re-called the reads with MiXCR. The table includes roughly 300,000 distinct CDR3 sequences, more than 8% detected once. The sample was PBMCs. The receptors come from a human donor in good health (CMV status not recorded). Some clones in this sample may be carry-over from other donors' samples.

The CDR3 region is CASSLDGIQETQYF. The CDR3 DNA follows: TGTGCCAGCAGCTTAGACGGTATCCAAGAGACCCAGTACTTC. The chain combines TRBV7-2 with TRBJ2-5; D gene ambiguous. This CDR3 region has 14 residues. Germline V lookup: CDR1 SGHTA, CDR2 FQGNSA. V lost 1 base and J lost 1, with 7 bases in between. Using reference TRBV7-2 and TRBJ2-5 for the parts outside the CDR3, the full variable domain is GAGVSQSPSNKVTEKGKDVELRCDPISGHTALYWYRQSLGQGLEFLIYFQGNSAPDKSGLPSDRFSAERTGGSVSTLTIQRTQQEDSAVYLCASSLDGIQETQYFGPGTRLLVL.

V gene TRBV6-1 combines with J gene TRBJ2-1, with D unresolved. The CDR3 is 15 residues long. CDR1 is MNHNS and CDR2 is SASEGT in the germline V gene. V shed 6 bases and J shed 2 bases, with 14 bases lying between them. The CDR3 protein is CASSPPGRTYNEQFF. CDR3 in DNA: TGTGCCAGCAGCCCTCCCGGACGGACCTACAATGAGCAGTTCTTC.

At least ten counts were recorded for this clonotype. The V call is TRBV7-2, the J call TRBJ2-7, with 7 bases aligning to TRBD2. CDR1 SGHTA and CDR2 FQGNSA come from the germline V gene. The trim removed 1 base at V and 2 bases at J, leaving 14 bases unmatched. CDR3 size: 18 residues. The CDR3: CASSLEWGSSGPTYEQYF. The CDR3 nucleotides read TGTGCCAGCAGCTTAGAATGGGGGAGTAGCGGGCCCACCTACGAGCAGTACTTC.

This clonotype was seen repeatedly, ten times or more. This rearrangement joins TRBV28 to TRBJ1-2, with D hard to call. Per the germline V gene, CDR1 is MDHEN and CDR2 is SYDVKM. V lost 3 bases, J lost 8 bases, and 10 bases lay in between. The CDR3 consists of 12 residues. CDR3 sequence: CASSFTVDGYTF. The CDR3, as DNA: TGTGCCAGCAGTTTTACGGTTGACGGCTACACCTTC.

The chain recombines TRBV30 with TRBJ2-7, with D perhaps matching TRBD1 (6 bases). Trimming stripped 7 bases from V and 6 bases from J, with 16 bases between. Germline values: CDR1 GTSNPN, CDR2 SVGIG (reference sequence). This CDR3 spans 12 amino acids. The CDR3 loop reads CASDSLDFEQYF. For the CDR3, the DNA is TGTGCCTCGGACAGCTTGGACTTCGAGCAGTACTTC.

This clonotype was counted many times. The chain couples TRBV7-2 to TRBJ2-5; D tentatively fits TRBD1 or TRBD2 (5 bases each). This CDR3 contains 15 residues. V lost 2 bases and J lost 4, with 14 bases in between. Germline V gene data show CDR1 as SGHTA and CDR2 as FQGNSA. CDR3 amino acids: CASSLLGDRLETQYF. The CDR3 coding sequence is TGTGCCAGCAGCTTATTGGGGGACCGGTTAGAGACCCAGTACTTC.

This clonotype was counted a few times. The rearrangement joins TRBV12-3 or TRBV12-4 to TRBJ2-7; D gene uncertain. The CDR3 totals 12 residues. The V end lost 6 bases, the J end lost 6 bases, and 12 bases lay between the germline ends. The CDR3 loop reads CASSLPGREQYF. The DNA for the CDR3 is TGTGCCAGCAGCCTACCCGGCCGCGAGCAGTACTTC.

The V and J genes are TRBV20-1 and TRBJ1-1; D remains ambiguous. Germline V CDR1 and CDR2: DFQATT, SNEGSKA (reference sequence). V dropped 4 bases and J dropped 1 base, with 10 bases sitting between them. The CDR3 covers 13 residues. The CDR3: CSATKNKNTEAFF. The CDR3 DNA follows: TGCAGTGCTACTAAGAATAAGAACACTGAAGCTTTCTTT.

Ten or more counts support this clonotype. The V and J genes are TRBV7-2 and TRBJ1-5; D uncertain. Trimming took 5 bases from V and 3 from J, leaving 17 bases between them. There are 16 residues in the CDR3. In germline, CDR1 is SGHTA, CDR2 FQGNSA. Here the CDR3 reads CASSPGARRVNQPQHF. CDR3 nucleotides: TGTGCCAGCAGCCCAGGCGCCAGGCGAGTCAATCAGCCCCAGCATTTT.

The chain couples TRBV12-3 or TRBV12-4 to TRBJ1-5, with 11 bases fitting TRBD1. V was clipped by 7 bases and J by 3 bases; unmatched bases: 11. The CDR3 runs 17 residues. The CDR3 spells CASTPSGTGGHNQPQHF. Here the CDR3 DNA reads TGTGCCAGCACTCCGTCCGGGACAGGGGGTCACAATCAGCCCCAGCATTTT.

At least ten counts were recorded for this clonotype. The V and J genes are TRBV25-1 and TRBJ1-1; TRBD1 might be the D (6 bases). Deletions cut 1 base from V and 4 bases from J, with 13 bases between. This CDR3 comprises 15 residues. Germline lookup yields CDR1 MGHDK and CDR2 SYGVNS. CDR3 loop: CASSEWGGRGTEAFF. CDR3 DNA: TGTGCCAGCAGTGAATGGGGGGGGCGGGGCACTGAAGCTTTCTTT.

The chain is built from TRBV7-4 and TRBJ1-4, with D unclear. Germline V CDR1 and CDR2: SGHVT, SQSDAQ. There are 14 residues in the CDR3. Deletions cut 1 base from V and 8 bases from J, with 11 bases between. CDR3 loop: CASSLERVGEKLFF. The CDR3 coding sequence is TGTGCCAGCAGCTTAGAGCGGGTAGGGGAAAAACTGTTTTTT.

The rearrangement uses TRBV5-1 and TRBJ1-2; 7 bases agree with TRBD1. Germline V gene sequence: CDR1 SGHRS, CDR2 YFSETQ. This CDR3 has 16 residues. V dropped 5 bases and J dropped 1; count of bases not matched to a gene: 11. This CDR3 reads CASSLKTGPNNYGYTF. Here the CDR3 DNA reads TGCGCCAGCAGTTTGAAGACAGGGCCGAATAACTATGGCTACACCTTC.

This chain uses TRBV6-2 or TRBV6-3 with TRBJ1-5, with D perhaps matching TRBD1 (5 bases). Per germline, CDR1 MNHEY and CDR2 SVGEGT. This CDR3 has 14 amino acids. Trimming took 4 bases from V and 5 from J, leaving 12 bases between them. CDR3 protein: CASSWNRKDQPQHF. The CDR3 coding sequence is TGTGCCAGCAGTTGGAACAGGAAGGATCAGCCCCAGCATTTT.

This clonotype was seen a few times. This chain connects TRBV6-2 or TRBV6-3 to TRBJ1-1; D possibly corresponds to TRBD1 (6 bases). CDR1 and CDR2 (germline): MNHEY, SVGEGT. The ends were cut back, 11 bases at V and 5 bases at J, with 24 bases in the middle. This CDR3 has 15 residues. The CDR3 DNA follows: TGTGCCGGCAAATCGTCCCAGGGGCGAGGGACTGAAGCTTTCTTT. Protein product: CAGKSSQGRGTEAFF.

This clonotype occurred many times. The rearrangement links TRBV28 to TRBJ2-1; D call uncertain. This CDR3 is 11 amino acids long. Germline CDR1 and CDR2: MDHEN and SYDVKM. Trimming removed 5 bases at V and 8 bases at J, with 7 bases between. CDR3 region: CASSVRDEQFF. DNA for the CDR3: TGTGCCAGCAGTGTAAGAGATGAGCAGTTCTTC.

The gene calls are TRBV13 and TRBJ2-4; the D call may be TRBD1 or TRBD2 (6 bases each). The CDR3 loop spans 15 amino acids. V lost 4 bases to trimming and J lost 3 bases, with 13 bases between them. In germline, CDR1 is PRHDT, CDR2 FYEKMQ (reference sequence). CDR3 in DNA: TGTGCCAGCAGCTCGGAGGGGGTTGGCAAAAACATTCAGTACTTC. Amino acid sequence: CASSSEGVGKNIQYF.

The J gene is TRBJ1-1, the V gene TRBV28; D is undetermined. This CDR3 contains 15 residues. CDR1 is MDHEN and CDR2 is SYDVKM in the germline V gene. Trimming pared 7 bases from V and 10 bases from J, leaving 25 bases between. In DNA form, the CDR3 reads TGTGCCAGCAATGAGGAAATCGGGGATGCAAGGGTAGCTTTCTTT. Translating gives CASNEEIGDARVAFF.

The chain recombines TRBV19 with TRBJ2-5, with a tentative D call TRBD1 (6 bases). The CDR3 has 14 residues. Trimming stripped 0 bases from V and 3 bases from J, with 8 bases between. Per the germline V gene, CDR1 is LNHDA and CDR2 is SQIVND (reference sequence). Here the CDR3 reads CASSIDEGEETQYF. In DNA form, the CDR3 reads TGTGCCAGTAGTATAGACGAGGGGGAAGAGACCCAGTACTTC.

This clonotype has more than one count but fewer than ten. V and J are TRBV5-5 and TRBJ1-3, with D unresolved. The V gene's germline CDR1 is SGHKS and CDR2 YYEKEE (reference sequence). This CDR3 spans 15 amino acids. Deletions cut 2 bases from V and 0 bases from J, with 9 bases between. The CDR3 DNA sequence: TGTGCCAGCAGCTTTGGGTTGGCCTCTGGAAACACCATATATTTT. Its translation: CASSFGLASGNTIYF.

The V gene is TRBV5-5, the J gene TRBJ2-2, with 7 bases aligning to TRBD2. Trimming took 0 bases from V and 0 from J; bases not matched to a gene: 2. This CDR3 has 16 residues. Germline V lookup: CDR1 SGHKS, CDR2 YYEKEE (reference sequence). Written as DNA, the CDR3 is TGTGCCAGCAGCTTGGAGACTAGCCCGAACACCGGGGAGCTGTTTTTT. Translating it yields CASSLETSPNTGELFF.

As concerns this clonotype: A much larger clonotype is one base distant, so this may be a read error. This chain uses TRBV7-2 with TRBJ2-1, with D uncertain. CDR1 is SGHTA, CDR2 FQGNSA, per germline. The length of the CDR3 is 12 residues. Written as DNA, the CDR3 is TGTGCCAGCAGCTCTCCTTACAATGAGCTGTTCTTC. Protein sequence: CASSSPYNELFF. Together with reference TRBV7-2 and TRBJ2-1, the CDR3 gives the full variable domain: GAGVSQSPSNKVTEKGKDVELRCDPISGHTALYWYRQSLGQGLEFLIYFQGNSAPDKSGLPSDRFSAERTGGSVSTLTIQRTQQEDSAVYLCASSSPYNELFFGPGTRLTVL.

The chain carries TRBV7-6 and TRBJ2-1; tentatively, D is TRBD2 (5 bases). V was pared by 4 bases and J by 5 bases, with 15 bases between. The CDR3 totals 15 residues. Germline values: CDR1 SGHVS, CDR2 FNYEAQ. CDR3 sequence (DNA): TGTGCCAGCAGCTCCGTAGGGCCGGGGAACAATGAGCAGTTCTTC. Protein sequence: CASSSVGPGNNEQFF.

Ten or more counts support this clonotype. CDR3: CASSLGAKETQYF. As DNA, the CDR3 is TGTGCCAGCAGCTTAGGCGCCAAAGAGACCCAGTACTTC. V gene TRBV7-6 combines with J gene TRBJ2-5; D remains unclear. From germline, CDR1 is SGHVS and CDR2 FNYEAQ. Trimming took 1 base from V and 3 from J, leaving 6 bases between them. This CDR3 has 13 amino acids.

The chain links TRBV12-3 or TRBV12-4 to TRBJ1-2; D remains ambiguous. Trimming left V 6 bases short and J 8 bases short, with 13 bases between. CDR3 size: 12 residues. This CDR3 is CASRRELEGYTF. The CDR3 nucleotides are TGTGCCAGCAGGAGGGAGCTGGAAGGCTACACCTTC.